This section outlines one T cell receptor beta chain sequence together with its context. Assay: immunoSEQ multiplex PCR; the TCRdb copy retains only in-frame clones and omits some. Of about 100,000 clones in the sample, approximately 88% were seen once. This entry is derived from a study of T cell responses to AZD1222 COVID-19 vaccine. The CDR3 is made up of 13 amino acids. The V gene's germline CDR1 is LGHDT and CDR2 YNNKEL (reference sequence). Deletions cut 1 base from V and 7 bases from J, with 7 bases between. The receptor was derived from an adult in good health. The source was peripheral blood, collected on day 0 of AZD1222 vaccination. This chain links TRBV3-1 (or the pseudogene TRBV3-2) with TRBJ2-2; a weak D match, TRBD1 (5 bases). This CDR3 is CASSQVQGGELFF. The CDR3, as DNA: TGTGCCAGCAGCCAAGTCCAGGGCGGGGAGCTGTTTTTT.